This entry lists 7 T cell receptor beta chains sequenced from one sample in a study of cytomegalovirus exposure and HLA in healthy donors. PCR was performed using 60 Vbeta and 13 Jbeta primers. Using immunoSEQ multiplex PCR, the repertoire was profiled, and TCRdb retains in-frame clones only, with some absent. This sample has about 130,000 clones, with about 75% found just once. The material sequenced was PBMCs. The receptors were gathered from a woman between 40 and 50 years old in good health and CMV-seronegative.

This chain links TRBV4-3 with TRBJ2-3, with D uncertain. Germline CDR1 is LGHNA and CDR2 is YSLEER. The CDR3 has 12 amino acids. Trimming removed 5 bases from V and 2 bases from J, with 5 bases in between. The CDR3 spells CASSENTDTQYF. CDR3 in DNA: TGCGCCAGCAGCGAGAACACAGATACGCAGTATTTT.

V gene TRBV6-5 combines with J gene TRBJ2-5; 11 positions match TRBD1. Germline CDR1 is MNHEY and CDR2 is SVGAGI. The CDR3 consists of 16 residues. Trimming cost V 0 bases and J 4 bases; bases outside gene matches: 4. The CDR3 DNA reads as TGTGCCAGCAGTTACTCGGGACAGGGGGTGAGAGAGACCCAGTACTTC. Protein sequence: CASSYSGQGVRETQYF.

CDR3 protein: CASSATGTMGAGELFF. The CDR3 region has the DNA TGTGCCAGCAGCGCCACCGGGACTATGGGCGCCGGGGAGCTGTTTTTT. This chain connects TRBV9 to TRBJ2-2; 7 positions match TRBD2. The length of the CDR3 is 16 residues. The junction had 11 bases not matched to a gene; V was cut back by 3 bases and J by 6 bases. Germline values: CDR1 SGDLS, CDR2 YYNGEE.

The genes are TRBV4-3 and TRBJ2-7, with D possibly matching TRBD1 (5 bases). Trimming removed 0 bases at V and 3 bases at J, with 12 bases between. Germline lookup yields CDR1 LGHNA and CDR2 YSLEER. This CDR3 region has 15 residues. CDR3 sequence (DNA): TGCGCCAGCAGCCAAGAAATGGGGCGGTTCTACGAGCAGTACTTC. Amino acid sequence: CASSQEMGRFYEQYF.

This CDR3 is CASSVRLAGGIKTQYF. The CDR3 nucleotides are TGTGCCAGCAGTGTACGCCTAGCGGGGGGGATAAAGACCCAGTACTTC. The V call is TRBV6-1, the J call TRBJ2-5, with 12 bases lining up with TRBD2. Germline CDR1 and CDR2: MNHNS and SASEGT. This CDR3 contains 16 residues. Germline trimming cut 4 bases from V and 6 bases from J; bases unmatched to any gene: 9.

This clone appeared a single time. V is TRBV7-2 and J is TRBJ2-5; the D gene is possibly TRBD1 (5 bases). The V end lost 8 bases, the J end lost 0 bases, and 16 bases lay between the germline ends. The CDR3 totals 15 residues. Germline CDR1 reads SGHTA; CDR2 reads FQGNSA. DNA of the CDR3: TGTGCCAGCCGTTACAGCCCAGGGAACCAAGAGACCCAGTACTTC. Translated: CASRYSPGNQETQYF.

The rearrangement joins TRBV30 to TRBJ1-6, with D perhaps matching TRBD1 (6 bases). The V gene lost 3 bases and the J gene lost 5 bases, with 17 bases spanning the gap. Germline loops: CDR1 GTSNPN, CDR2 SVGIG (reference sequence). This CDR3 has 16 residues. The CDR3 nucleotides are TGTGCCTGGAGGGAATTAGGACAGACCGATAATTCACCCCTCCACTTT. It translates to CAWRELGQTDNSPLHF.